This passage covers 5 T cell receptor beta chains from one sample sequenced in a study of blood T cell repertoires in COVID-19. Clones were sequenced by immunoSEQ multiplex PCR, and TCRdb holds only the in-frame ones, with some missing. The sample records 150,000 to 200,000 clones, 75% to 80% being singletons. The sample consisted of peripheral blood. The origin of the receptors is a woman aged 70-85 years with acute or convalescent COVID-19.

The V call is TRBV19, the J call TRBJ2-7, with TRBD2 matching 11 bases. The CDR3 spans 15 residues. Germline values: CDR1 LNHDA, CDR2 SQIVND (reference sequence). V shed 6 bases and J 6 bases; nucleotides not matched to a gene: 10. The CDR3 region has the DNA TGTGCCAGTAGATCCTTACTAGCGGGAGTCCGCGAGCAGTACTTC. Protein sequence: CASRSLLAGVREQYF.

The chain combines TRBV3-1 (or the pseudogene TRBV3-2) with TRBJ1-5; D gene unclear. CDR3 size: 16 residues. The V end lost 0 bases, the J end lost 0 bases, and 9 bases lay between the germline ends. The germline gives CDR1 LGHDT, CDR2 YNNKEL (reference sequence). CDR3 sequence reads: CASSQDLGNSNQPQHF. The CDR3 coding sequence is TGTGCCAGCAGCCAAGATCTAGGCAATAGCAATCAGCCCCAGCATTTT.

The V call is TRBV5-1, the J call TRBJ2-7; D remains ambiguous. V was trimmed by 0 bases and J by 3 bases, leaving 10 bases between them. CDR1 is SGHRS and CDR2 is YFSETQ in the germline V gene. This CDR3 is 14 amino acids long. In nucleotides, the CDR3 is TGCGCCAGCAGCTTGGGGCAGGCGAGCTACGAGCAGTACTTC. Protein sequence: CASSLGQASYEQYF.

The V gene is TRBV19, the J gene TRBJ1-5; 8 bases fit TRBD1. Germline lookup yields CDR1 LNHDA and CDR2 SQIVND (reference sequence). The V segment lost 3 bases and the J segment 3 bases; nucleotides outside the gene matches: 10. This CDR3 has 17 residues. CDR3 in amino acids: CASSILRGQGVNQPQHF. The CDR3 DNA reads as TGTGCCAGTAGTATTTTAAGAGGACAGGGAGTCAATCAGCCCCAGCATTTT.

The J gene is TRBJ2-4, the V gene TRBV5-4; D may be TRBD1 (5 bases). Germline values: CDR1 SGHNT, CDR2 YYREEE (reference sequence). The V gene lost 0 bases and the J gene lost 8 bases, with 9 bases spanning the gap. The CDR3 length is 13 residues. This CDR3 reads CASSLVGQYIQYF. The CDR3 DNA follows: TGTGCCAGCAGCTTGGTGGGGCAGTACATTCAGTACTTC.